This T cell receptor beta chain was captured in a study of blood T cell repertoires in COVID-19. About the study: Sources were T cells, B-cell-depleted T cells, or PBMCs; the material itself was cDNA or gDNA.

In the study's own analysis: Estimation of nucleated cell counts was performed using reference gene primer amplification. Profiling relied on immunoSEQ multiplex PCR, and the TCRdb table lists in-frame clones only, not all of them. The V and J calls and clone size are taken from that table; D and trimming were inferred from the DNA. The data hold 250,000 to 300,000 clones, with over 70% observed a single time. The CDR3 sequence is 14 residues long. CDR1 and CDR2 from the germline V gene are SGHDT and YYEEEE. With 1 base clipped from V and 3 bases from J, the junction kept 4 bases outside the gene matches.

This receptor was identified in a woman aged 40 to 50 who had recovered from COVID-19. The V and J genes are TRBV5-6 and TRBJ2-7, with TRBD2 matching 7 bases. The specimen was peripheral blood. CDR3 nucleotide sequence: TGTGCCAGCAGCTTGTATGGGGACTACTACGAGCAGTACTTC. It is translated as CASSLYGDYYEQYF.